This T cell receptor (beta chain) was captured by sequencing in a study of T-cell memory formation after mild COVID-19. Study summary: Most TCR clusters belonged to a single donor.

This clonotype appeared a few times. Antigen unknown. Regarding the study as a whole: Among clones contracting day 15 to 85, CD4/CD8 was balanced, whereas later expanders leaned CD4+.

From the 5' RACE reads, TCRdb called clonotypes with MiXCR, one entry per CDR3 protein. This table holds under 200,000 distinct CDR3 sequences, roughly 10% found once. Trimming shortened V by 7 bases and J by 5 bases, and 11 bases separated the two germline ends. CDR3 length: 13 amino acids. Germline V gene data show CDR1 as MNHNS and CDR2 as SASEGT. The sequence came from a young man who had mild COVID-19 (a few samples of this study predate the infection). Cell type and time point are not known. The chain carries TRBV6-1 and TRBJ1-4, with D possibly matching TRBD1 (5 bases). Sequencing used PBMCs or a T cell subset sorted from them (not recorded which). CDR3 sequence reads: CASNGTPNEKLFF. The DNA for the CDR3 is TGTGCCAGCAACGGGACTCCGAATGAAAAACTGTTTTTT.